This passage covers 20 T cell receptor beta chains from one sample sequenced in a study of identical twins. Using its own MiXCR run on the 5' RACE reads, TCRdb lists one record per CDR3 protein. Of approximately 670,000 distinct CDR3 sequences in the sample, roughly 6% were seen once. The sample consisted of naive T cells sorted from blood. The receptors derive from a man younger than 30 in good health.

This clonotype was counted only a few times. The V call is TRBV29-1, the J call TRBJ2-1; D is possibly TRBD1 (6 bases). CDR1 and CDR2 from the germline V gene are SQVTM and ANQGSEA. Trimming removed 4 bases from V and 10 bases from J, with 23 bases in between. The CDR3 spans 15 residues. For the CDR3, the DNA is TGCAGCGTTGGGCCCCGACAGGTGCCAACCCGGGAGCAGTTCTTC. Translating it yields CSVGPRQVPTREQFF.

Only a few counts were recorded for this clonotype. The chain carries TRBV12-3 or TRBV12-4 and TRBJ2-5; D could derive from TRBD1 or TRBD2 (5 bases each). This CDR3 region has 14 residues. V was pared by 5 bases and J by 4 bases, with 14 bases between. The CDR3 DNA follows: TGTGCCAGCAGTGATACGGGACCTCGAGAGACCCAGTACTTC. Its translation is CASSDTGPRETQYF.

The chain employs TRBV7-8 and TRBJ2-3; D unclear. V was pared by 5 bases and J by 3 bases, with 18 bases between. There are 16 residues in the CDR3. Germline CDR1 and CDR2: SGHVS and FQNEAQ. The CDR3 spells CASSRRLRQSTDTQYF. The CDR3 nucleotides read TGTGCCAGCAGCCGCCGGTTGAGGCAGAGTACAGATACGCAGTATTTT.

This clonotype was seen many times. This chain joins TRBV28 and TRBJ2-5, with D uncertain. Per germline, CDR1 MDHEN and CDR2 SYDVKM. The length of the CDR3 is 14 residues. V was shortened by 4 bases and J by 2 bases, with 11 bases between the two germline ends. The chain's CDR3 is CASSSPGLQETQYF. The CDR3 nucleotides read TGTGCCAGCAGTTCCCCTGGGCTACAAGAGACCCAGTACTTC.

CDR3 residues: CAWSKGRRTGELFF. The CDR3 DNA follows: TGTGCCTGGTCAAAGGGGAGGCGCACCGGGGAGCTGTTTTTT. The V call is TRBV30, the J call TRBJ2-2; D is possibly TRBD2 (6 bases). In germline, CDR1 is GTSNPN, CDR2 SVGIG (reference sequence). The length of the CDR3 is 14 residues. The V end was cut by 5 bases, the J end by 4 bases, with 14 bases between.

The chain joins TRBV7-9 to TRBJ2-1, with 10 nucleotides matching TRBD2. After removal of 5 bases from V and 6 bases from J, the junction contained 7 bases not matched to a gene. Germline V gives CDR1 SEHNR, CDR2 FQNEAQ (reference sequence). The CDR3 has 15 residues. DNA of the CDR3: TGTGCCAGCAGCCGAGCTAGCGGGAGACTCAATGAGCAGTTCTTC. Its translation is CASSRASGRLNEQFF.

CDR3 amino acids: CAWMTGVREQYF. The DNA for the CDR3 is TGTGCCTGGATGACAGGGGTGAGGGAGCAGTACTTC. The V and J genes are TRBV30 and TRBJ2-7, with 8 bases that match TRBD1. Germline V gives CDR1 GTSNPN, CDR2 SVGIG (reference sequence). V dropped 4 bases and J dropped 7; count of bases not matched to a gene: 6. This CDR3 has 12 amino acids.

This clonotype was observed a handful of times. The CDR3 is CSARGPRDTPYNEQFF. The CDR3 bases are TGCAGTGCTAGAGGACCTCGGGACACCCCCTACAATGAGCAGTTCTTC. The J gene is TRBJ2-1, the V gene TRBV20-1; TRBD1 might be the D (6 bases). Per germline, CDR1 DFQATT and CDR2 SNEGSKA (reference sequence). CDR3 size: 16 residues. Trimming took off 1 base at V and 2 bases at J, with 15 bases between the two ends.

The table lists this clonotype with many counts. The genes are TRBV28 and TRBJ2-7; maybe TRBD1 (6 bases). Germline lookup yields CDR1 MDHEN and CDR2 SYDVKM. Between the trimmed V and J ends, which lost 6 bases and 4 bases, there was a span of 16 bases. The CDR3 totals 14 residues. CDR3 in amino acids: CASRSEYREYEQYF. The CDR3 DNA follows: TGTGCCAGCAGGTCCGAATACAGGGAATACGAGCAGTACTTC.

This clonotype was seen many times. The CDR3 DNA reads TGTGCCAGCAGTGGGGGACAGGGGGCATTTCTGTGGTTCTTC. Its protein is CASSGGQGAFLWFF. The chain recombines TRBV2 with TRBJ2-1, with 12 positions matching TRBD1. V shed 4 bases, J shed 15 bases, and the junction held 10 bases outside the gene matches. Germline-derived CDR1 and CDR2 are SNHLY and FYNNEI. The CDR3 length is 14 residues. Complete variable domain (other parts from reference TRBV2 and TRBJ2-1): EPEVTQTPSHQVTQMGQEVILRCVPISNHLYFYWYRQILGQKVEFLVSFYNNEISEKSEIFDDQFSVERPDGSNFTLKIRSTKLEDSAMYFCASSGGQGAFLWFFGPGTRLTVL.

This clonotype came up many times. This rearrangement joins TRBV3-1 to TRBJ2-1, with 13 nucleotides matching TRBD2. From germline, CDR1 is LGHDT and CDR2 YNNKEL (reference sequence). The CDR3 is 16 residues long. J gave up 9 bases and V 1 base, and 6 bases lay outside the gene matches. CDR3 DNA: TGTGCCAGCAGCCAAGGACGGACTAGCGGGGGTGGTGAGCAGTTCTTC. Translating it yields CASSQGRTSGGGEQFF.

This clonotype has at least ten counts. The CDR3 sequence is CASSSGGAKNIQYF. Written as DNA, the CDR3 is TGTGCCAGCAGTTCTGGCGGAGCCAAAAACATTCAGTACTTC. V is TRBV6-5 and J is TRBJ2-4; D not certain. CDR3 length equals 14 residues. Trimming took off 4 bases at V and 0 bases at J, with 7 bases between the two ends. The V gene's germline CDR1 is MNHEY and CDR2 SVGAGI.

V gene TRBV12-3 or TRBV12-4 combines with J gene TRBJ2-2, with 12 bases matching TRBD1. V was pared by 5 bases and J by 7 bases, with 8 bases of the junction left unmatched. The CDR3 is 16 residues long. The CDR3 sequence is CASSGPGTGGFGELFF. The DNA for the CDR3 is TGTGCCAGCAGTGGCCCCGGGACAGGGGGCTTCGGGGAGCTGTTTTTT.

The rearrangement uses TRBV29-1 and TRBJ2-7; D gene uncertain. Per the germline V gene, CDR1 is SQVTM and CDR2 is ANQGSEA. The CDR3 contains 11 residues. V gave up 4 bases and J gave up 7 bases, with 11 bases separating them. The CDR3 DNA reads TGCAGCGTTGCTGGAATCTTAGAGCAGTACTTC. Its translation: CSVAGILEQYF.

This chain uses TRBV28 with TRBJ2-3; 10 bases are shared with TRBD2. V lost 5 bases, J lost 0 bases, and 8 bases stayed unmatched. The V gene's germline CDR1 is MDHEN and CDR2 SYDVKM. The length of the CDR3 is 17 residues. The CDR3 nucleotides are TGTGCCAGCAGTCCACCTAGCGGGAGCCCTAGCACAGATACGCAGTATTTT. Translation: CASSPPSGSPSTDTQYF. Supplemented by reference TRBV28 and TRBJ2-3, the full variable domain reads DVKVTQSSRYLVKRTGEKVFLECVQDMDHENMFWYRQDPGLGLRLIYFSYDVKMKEKGDIPEGYSVSREKKERFSLILESASTNQTSMYLCASSPPSGSPSTDTQYFGPGTRLTVL.

The table lists this clonotype with many counts. V and J are TRBV30 and TRBJ1-2; TRBD1 matches at 10 bases. Germline CDR1 and CDR2: GTSNPN and SVGIG (reference sequence). Trimming removed 2 bases from V and 4 bases from J; junction bases left unmatched: 4. The CDR3 spans 14 residues. CDR3 coding DNA: TGTGCCTGGAGTACTGGACAGGGGGGCTATGGCTACACCTTC. Its protein product is CAWSTGQGGYGYTF. The full variable domain, completed using reference TRBV30 and TRBJ1-2, is SQTIHQWPATLVQPVGSPLSLECTVEGTSNPNLYWYRQAAGRGLQLLFYSVGIGQISSEVPQNLSASRPQDRQFILSSKKLLLSDSGFYLCAWSTGQGGYGYTFGSGTRLTVV.

The sample holds many counts of this clonotype. V and J are TRBV5-1 and TRBJ2-1; the D call may be TRBD1 or TRBD2 (5 bases each). The CDR3 loop spans 12 amino acids. The germline gives CDR1 SGHRS, CDR2 YFSETQ. Trimming cost V 4 bases and J 11 bases, with 13 bases left between them. The CDR3 spells CASSKGGTKQFF. The CDR3 DNA is TGCGCCAGCAGCAAGGGTGGGACCAAGCAGTTCTTC. The complete variable domain, with remaining parts taken from reference TRBV5-1 and TRBJ2-1, reads KAGVTQTPRYLIKTRGQQVTLSCSPISGHRSVSWYQQTPGQGLQFLFEYFSETQRNKGNFPGRFSGRQFSNSRSEMNVSTLELGDSALYLCASSKGGTKQFFGPGTRLTVL.

The chain is built from TRBV12-3 or TRBV12-4 and TRBJ1-6, with D tentatively TRBD1 (6 bases). Trimming shortened V by 7 bases and J by 0 bases, and 13 bases separated the two germline ends. The CDR3 sequence is 16 residues long. CDR3 amino acids: CASTQGRSSYNSPLHF. The CDR3 bases are TGTGCCAGCACCCAGGGGCGGAGCTCCTATAATTCACCCCTCCACTTT.

Only a few counts were recorded for this clonotype. The chain links TRBV7-2 to TRBJ2-5; TRBD1 agrees at 8 bases. This CDR3 has 16 residues. The V and J ends lost 1 base and 5 bases, in that order; junction bases with no gene match: 9. Looked up from germline, CDR1 is SGHTA and CDR2 is FQGNSA. The CDR3 loop is CASSLGGTGRLETQYF. In DNA, the CDR3 is TGTGCCAGCAGCTTAGGTGGGACAGGTCGGTTGGAGACCCAGTACTTC.

This clonotype was seen a few times. The genes are TRBV5-1 and TRBJ2-5; perhaps TRBD2 as D (6 bases). The V end lost 6 bases, the J end lost 5 bases, and 20 bases lay between the germline ends. Germline V gene lookup returns CDR1 SGHRS and CDR2 YFSETQ. This CDR3 has 15 residues. The CDR3 DNA reads TGCGCCAGCAAGGAGGCCGGGGGAACGCTCGAGACCCAGTACTTC. As protein: CASKEAGGTLETQYF.